These 14 T cell receptor beta chains came from one sample sequenced in a study of cytomegalovirus exposure and HLA in healthy donors. Primers for the PCR totalled 60 Vbeta and 13 Jbeta. Produced via immunoSEQ multiplex PCR; TCRdb's table is partial and in-frame only. The table has more than 90,000 clones, roughly 76% seen once. Sequencing used PBMCs. Receptor source: a man in his forties in good health and CMV-seronegative.

The rearrangement links TRBV7-2 to TRBJ2-7, with D perhaps TRBD2 (6 bases). The V gene's germline CDR1 is SGHTA and CDR2 FQGNSA. V dropped 1 base and J dropped 4 bases, with 11 bases sitting between them. CDR3 size: 14 residues. In DNA, the CDR3 is TGTGCCAGCAGCTTAGATTTTAGCGGATACGAGCAGTACGTC. Protein: CASSLDFSGYEQYV.

The chain uses TRBV2 and TRBJ1-4; a possible D gene is TRBD1 (6 bases). V dropped 2 bases and J dropped 1 base, with 11 bases sitting between them. The V gene's germline CDR1 is SNHLY and CDR2 FYNNEI. This CDR3 comprises 16 residues. Written as DNA, the CDR3 is TGTGCCAGCAGTGAATTGGGGGCGGGAACTAATGAAAAACTGTTTTTT. It codes for CASSELGAGTNEKLFF.

This clone was counted only a few times. In the same sample, other DNA sequences code for this CDR3. The chain joins TRBV7-2 to TRBJ2-3; D ambiguous. The V end lost 1 base, the J end lost 0 bases, and 5 bases lay between the germline ends. This CDR3 comprises 14 residues. Germline loops: CDR1 SGHTA, CDR2 FQGNSA. The CDR3 DNA sequence: TGTGCCAGCAGCTTAGGGGCTAGCACAGATACGCAGTATTTT. Residues: CASSLGASTDTQYF.

The V and J genes are TRBV11-3 and TRBJ1-6; TRBD1 aligns across 7 bases. The junction had 4 bases not matched to a gene; V was cut back by 1 base and J by 10 bases. This CDR3 region has 14 residues. Germline V gene lookup returns CDR1 SGHNT and CDR2 YENEEA. The CDR3 region is CASSLVGRGSPLHF. The CDR3 DNA sequence: TGTGCCAGCAGCTTAGTGGGCAGGGGGTCACCCCTCCACTTT.

The V and J genes are TRBV27 and TRBJ1-2; 7 nucleotides match TRBD1. V lost 4 bases, J lost 0 bases, and 8 bases stayed unmatched. The CDR3 consists of 16 residues. Germline lookup yields CDR1 MNHEY and CDR2 SMNVEV (reference sequence). CDR3 protein: CASSSQAGGANYGYTF. The CDR3 bases are TGTGCCAGCAGTTCACAGGCAGGGGGAGCTAACTATGGCTACACCTTC.

The chain carries TRBV30 and TRBJ1-4; maybe TRBD1 (6 bases). V was clipped by 3 bases and J by 5 bases, with 16 bases between them. CDR3 size: 15 residues. Germline V CDR1 and CDR2: GTSNPN, SVGIG (reference sequence). In DNA, the CDR3 is TGTGCCTGGAGACCCCCGGGGACACGCAATGAAAAACTGTTTTTT. It specifies CAWRPPGTRNEKLFF.

The chain recombines TRBV19 with TRBJ2-1, with TRBD2 as a possible D gene (6 bases). V lost 4 bases to trimming and J lost 12 bases, with 13 bases between them. The CDR3 is 12 residues long. The germline gives CDR1 LNHDA, CDR2 SQIVND (reference sequence). CDR3 coding DNA: TGTGCCAGTAGTACAGGACTAACGGGGCAGTTCTTC. This translates into CASSTGLTGQFF. Full variable domain (missing parts from reference TRBV19 and TRBJ2-1): DGGITQSPKYLFRKEGQNVTLSCEQNLNHDAMYWYRQDPGQGLRLIYYSQIVNDFQKGDIAEGYSVSREKKESFPLTVTSAQKNPTAFYLCASSTGLTGQFFGPGTRLTVL.

This clone appeared a few times. Mismatch with germline at one junction end may stem from a read error. V usage is TRBV7-7 and J usage is TRBJ2-3; maybe TRBD2 (6 bases). Germline V gene lookup returns CDR1 SSHAT and CDR2 FNYEAQ (reference sequence). This CDR3 is built from 15 residues. This CDR3 is CASSHGTLQADTQYF. The CDR3 DNA sequence: TGTGCTAGCAGCCACGGGACTTTACAGGCAGATACGCAGTATTTT.

This chain connects TRBV29-1 to TRBJ2-7; weak D call: TRBD1 (6 bases). Trimming shortened V by 4 bases and J by 7 bases, and 20 bases separated the two germline ends. The germline CDR1 and CDR2 sequences are SQVTM and ANQGSEA. This CDR3 has 14 residues. CDR3 bases: TGCAGCGTTGTTCGTGGACAGTACTCGGGGGAGCAGTACTTC. This gives the protein CSVVRGQYSGEQYF.

V is TRBV27 and J is TRBJ2-1; 7 bases are shared with TRBD2. Germline V gives CDR1 MNHEY, CDR2 SMNVEV (reference sequence). With 6 bases clipped from V and 7 bases from J, the junction kept 3 bases outside the gene matches. This CDR3 has 12 residues. CDR3 sequence (DNA): TGTGCCAGCAGATTGGGGGGGAATGAGCAGTTCTTC. Its translation is CASRLGGNEQFF.

The CDR3 sequence is CASSVQGGNTEAFF. In DNA form, the CDR3 reads TGTGCCAGCTCGGTACAGGGGGGGAACACTGAAGCTTTCTTT. This chain uses TRBV18 with TRBJ1-1; 8 bases agree with TRBD1. The CDR3 has 14 amino acids. V dropped 6 bases and J dropped 1; count of bases not matched to a gene: 4. Germline V gives CDR1 KGHSH, CDR2 LQKENI.

Of note for this clone: Its ends do not fully match the called genes, so a read error is possible. J is TRBJ1-1 and V is TRBV7-9; unclear D gene. Looked up from germline, CDR1 is SEHNR and CDR2 is FQNEAQ (reference sequence). The CDR3 covers 16 residues. The CDR3: CSSSYPVGKMNTEAFF. In DNA, the CDR3 is TGTTCCAGCAGCTACCCGGTGGGCAAAATGAACACTGAAGCTTTCTTT.

CDR3 residues: CASSRDRGSTDTQYF. For the CDR3, the DNA is TGTGCCAGTAGTCGGGACAGGGGGAGCACAGATACGCAGTATTTT. The chain recombines TRBV19 with TRBJ2-3; 11 nucleotides agree with TRBD1. Losses at the gene ends were 5 bases for V and 0 bases for J; bases not matched to a gene: 1. The CDR3 has 15 amino acids. Germline V gene lookup returns CDR1 LNHDA and CDR2 SQIVND (reference sequence). The whole variable domain, remainder taken from reference TRBV19 and TRBJ2-3, is DGGITQSPKYLFRKEGQNVTLSCEQNLNHDAMYWYRQDPGQGLRLIYYSQIVNDFQKGDIAEGYSVSREKKESFPLTVTSAQKNPTAFYLCASSRDRGSTDTQYFGPGTRLTVL.

This clone is a singleton in its sample. This chain links TRBV5-6 with TRBJ1-5; 10 nucleotides align to TRBD1. CDR1 is SGHDT, CDR2 YYEEEE, per germline. V shed 4 bases and J 4 bases; nucleotides not matched to a gene: 11. The CDR3 totals 17 residues. The CDR3 DNA reads TGTGCCAGCAGCAGACGCCCGGGACAGGGGCGGAATCAGCCCCAGCATTTT. Residues: CASSRRPGQGRNQPQHF.